Following are 14 T cell receptor beta chains from one sample sequenced in a study of hypomethylating agent response in myelodysplastic syndrome (dated by TCRdb to the early 2020s). The library was obtained by the immunoSEQ multiplex PCR assay. TCRdb retrieved this table from immuneACCESS and kept in-frame rearrangements only. Not all clones are present; in checked studies, unresolved V genes account for under half, and no reason is known for the remainder. The sample contains some 5,700 clones, about nine tenths of them found a single time. The ten largest clones capture more than 9% of the sample. The specimen was bone marrow, collected before or after starting hypomethylating agent treatment for myelodysplastic syndrome (not recorded which). The receptors shown here come from a human donor with myelodysplastic syndrome.

The J gene is TRBJ1-1, the V gene TRBV27; maybe TRBD1 (5 bases). V was cut by 5 bases and J by 0 bases, with 7 bases left in between. The CDR3 runs to 13 residues. Germline values: CDR1 MNHEY, CDR2 SMNVEV (reference sequence). CDR3 sequence (DNA): TGTGCCAGCAGTAGACAGCTGAACACTGAAGCTTTCTTT. Its protein product is CASSRQLNTEAFF.

The V gene is TRBV15, the J gene TRBJ2-7, with TRBD2 matching over 12 bases. The germline V gene encodes CDR1 LNHNV and CDR2 YYDKDF (reference sequence). Unmatched junction bases numbered 6, after V lost 0 bases and J lost 0 bases. The CDR3 consists of 18 residues. The CDR3 is CATSRDQGTSGYSYEQYV. CDR3 in DNA: TGTGCCACCAGCAGAGATCAGGGGACTAGCGGGTACTCCTACGAGCAGTACGTC.

This clone has a single count. The chain couples TRBV6-6 to TRBJ1-1; TRBD1 might be the D (6 bases). V lost 10 bases and J 0 bases, leaving 18 bases between the germline ends. The germline gives CDR1 MNHNY, CDR2 SVGAGI (reference sequence). The CDR3 has 15 residues. CDR3 nucleotide sequence: TGTGCCATCCATAAGAACAGGGAAATGAACACTGAAGCTTTCTTT. This translates into CAIHKNREMNTEAFF.

The chain combines TRBV6-4 with TRBJ1-1, with D unresolved. The CDR3 spans 13 residues. V was trimmed by 0 bases and J by 4 bases, leaving 6 bases between them. Germline V gives CDR1 MRHNA, CDR2 SNTAGT. This CDR3 is CASSDSRGTEAFF. The CDR3 DNA reads as TGTGCCAGCAGTGACTCTAGAGGCACTGAAGCTTTCTTT.

V and J are TRBV2 and TRBJ2-7; 8 bases are shared with TRBD2. The germline V gene encodes CDR1 SNHLY and CDR2 FYNNEI. The CDR3 extends over 15 amino acids. V lost 6 bases and J lost 6; bases outside the gene matches: 13. Written as DNA, the CDR3 is TGTGCCAGCAGCCTTCTGGGACTAGGGCAAGGCGAGCAGTACTTC. This sequence encodes CASSLLGLGQGEQYF.

V is TRBV5-1 and J is TRBJ1-6; the D is unclear. This CDR3 is built from 13 residues. Trimming left V 4 bases short and J 13 bases short, with 15 bases between. Per the germline V gene, CDR1 is SGHRS and CDR2 is YFSETQ. The CDR3 region is CASSLFSLQPLHF. The CDR3 DNA sequence: TGCGCCAGCAGCCTGTTCAGTCTCCAGCCCCTCCACTTT.

V gene TRBV19 combines with J gene TRBJ1-2; D ambiguous. V was shortened by 6 bases and J by 6 bases, with 17 bases between the two germline ends. The CDR3 extends over 14 amino acids. Germline CDR1 reads LNHDA; CDR2 reads SQIVND (reference sequence). The CDR3 DNA is TGTGCCAGTAGCCTCGGGCCAAGCACCCATGGCTACACCTTC. This codes for CASSLGPSTHGYTF.

This clone was seen only a few times. The V and J genes are TRBV19 and TRBJ2-3; D call uncertain. The germline V and J ends were trimmed by 7 bases and 1 base, with 18 bases remaining between them. Germline V gene data show CDR1 as LNHDA and CDR2 as SQIVND (reference sequence). The CDR3 totals 16 residues. The CDR3: CASKSLQNRGTDTQYF. The CDR3 DNA reads TGTGCCAGTAAATCTCTTCAAAACCGAGGCACAGATACGCAGTATTTT.

The CDR3 sequence is CASSEARRGGRETQYF. Here the CDR3 DNA reads TGTGCCAGCAGTGAAGCCAGGCGGGGGGGCCGGGAGACCCAGTACTTC. J is TRBJ2-5 and V is TRBV6-1; 9 bases line up with TRBD2. Germline lookup yields CDR1 MNHNS and CDR2 SASEGT. Trimming removed 0 bases from V and 5 bases from J; junction bases left unmatched: 7. The CDR3 loop spans 16 amino acids.

The chain uses TRBV6-1 and TRBJ1-6; possibly TRBD1 for D (5 bases). Germline CDR1 and CDR2: MNHNS and SASEGT. Trimming stripped 7 bases from V and 9 bases from J, with 19 bases between. This CDR3 contains 15 residues. The CDR3, as DNA: TGTGCCAGCAATCCGACCACAGGAGGAGCTTCACCCCTCCACTTT. Amino acids: CASNPTTGGASPLHF.

The rearrangement links TRBV5-6 to TRBJ2-7; no clear D. The CDR3 length is 13 residues. Trimming took 3 bases from V and 2 from J, leaving 9 bases between them. Germline V lookup: CDR1 SGHDT, CDR2 YYEEEE. CDR3 residues: CASSSTPTYEQYF. CDR3 sequence (DNA): TGTGCCAGCAGCTCCACACCGACCTACGAGCAGTACTTC.

The rearrangement joins TRBV29-1 to TRBJ1-1; 8 bases align to TRBD1. This CDR3 has 14 residues. Germline V gives CDR1 SQVTM, CDR2 ANQGSEA. V was pared by 6 bases and J by 6 bases, with 12 bases of the junction left unmatched. CDR3 loop: CSVALDRAPSEAFF. The CDR3 coding sequence is TGCAGCGTCGCCCTGGACAGGGCACCATCTGAAGCTTTCTTT.

This clone was counted a few times. This chain uses TRBV19 with TRBJ2-7; 8 bases align to TRBD1. The CDR3 contains 15 residues. CDR1 is LNHDA and CDR2 is SQIVND in the germline V gene (reference sequence). V lost 6 bases to trimming and J lost 1 base; unmatched junction nucleotides: 8. CDR3 in amino acids: CASSQRRTGSYEQYF. The CDR3 DNA reads TGTGCCAGTAGCCAACGCCGGACAGGGTCCTACGAGCAGTACTTC.

V usage is TRBV18 and J usage is TRBJ2-2, with D hard to call. CDR1 KGHSH and CDR2 LQKENI come from the germline V gene. Between the trimmed V and J ends, which lost 3 bases and 5 bases, there was a span of 13 bases. The CDR3 sequence is 15 residues long. The CDR3 DNA reads TGTGCCAGCTCACCTGTCCAGCGTAGTACCGGGGAGCTGTTTTTT. It codes for CASSPVQRSTGELFF. The variable domain in full, completed from reference TRBV18 and TRBJ2-2, reads NAGVMQNPRHLVRRRGQEARLRCSPMKGHSHVYWYRQLPEEGLKFMVYLQKENIIDESGMPKERFSAEFPKEGPSILRIQQVVRGDSAAYFCASSPVQRSTGELFFGEGSRLTVL.